This TCR beta chain was sequenced during a study of blood T cell repertoires in COVID-19. Study as a whole: The study drew acute and convalescent COVID-19 samples from the United States, Italy and Spain. T cells, B-cell-depleted T cells, or PBMCs supplied cDNA or gDNA.

In the original workflow: Estimation of nucleated cell counts was performed using reference gene primer amplification. Clones were sequenced by immunoSEQ multiplex PCR, and TCRdb holds only the in-frame ones, with some missing. The DNA was the basis for D and trimming; V, J and clone size are from that table. This sample has approximately 89,000 clones, with under 90% found just once. The source is a human donor in a cohort sampled during active COVID-19. Sequencing was done on a sample of peripheral blood.

CDR3 sequence reads: CATSALGQGTDTQYF. CDR3 DNA sequence: TGTGCCACCAGTGCTCTGGGACAGGGCACAGATACGCAGTATTTT. The rearrangement links TRBV24-1 to TRBJ2-3, with 8 bases that match TRBD1. Germline-derived CDR1 and CDR2 are KGHDR and SFDVKD. This CDR3 is 15 amino acids long. The ends lost 5 bases at V and 1 base at J; junction bases unmatched: 4.